The clone carrying this T cell receptor (beta chain) ranks as medium-sized (0.01 to 0.1%). Its cognate antigen is unknown. The data originate from a study of T cell responses to AZD1222 COVID-19 vaccine. This table comes from immunoSEQ multiplex PCR, and its TCRdb copy is limited to in-frame clones, with some not included. Among under 150,000 clones listed, 70% to 90% were seen once. Study findings and constraints: Baseline antibody screening turned up just a handful of seropositive AZD1222 recipients. Clonal diversity may have been underestimated, and the donors were mostly white British, with more females than males. Rises in breadth and depth of Spike-specific TCRs came after two AZD1222 doses. After the peak T cell response, and only then, were repertoires sampled.

Between the trimmed V and J ends, which lost 1 base and 2 bases, there was a span of 14 bases. Germline lookup yields CDR1 MNHNS and CDR2 SASEGT. The CDR3 totals 16 residues. This chain links TRBV6-1 with TRBJ1-2; D is unresolved. The sequences come from peripheral blood, collected on day 0 of AZD1222 vaccination. The TCR was taken from an adult in good health. The CDR3: CASSEGIWTGNYGYTF. CDR3 DNA: TGTGCCAGCAGTGAAGGTATTTGGACGGGGAACTATGGCTACACCTTC.